Sequencing of this T cell receptor beta chain was carried out in a study of shared clonotypes between healthy human individuals (dated by TCRdb to 2018 to 2021). The study in broad terms: A couple of women and a few men aged 18 to 49 years were included in the cohort. Libraries were prepared and TCR repertoires were sequenced by different laboratories using diverse techniques, in order to increase sequencing depth and limit assay-specific biases. The study deeply sequenced blood TCR repertoires of five healthy adults to estimate repertoire size and the extent of clonotype sharing between individuals. Each donor's leukapheresis produced roughly between roughly 0.9 and 9 billion PBMCs. On the study overall, not on this receptor specifically: Sampling was restricted to blood, and TCR repertoires in tissue are likely to differ from TCR repertoires in blood. Based on pairwise subsampling, the degree of clonotype sharing among donors was expected to be affected by sequencing depth. Because the study included a small number of donors, the genetic and exposure-history diversity represented was limited.

Healthy HIV-negative adults with no recently reported acute infections or vaccinations were included as donors. Every donor was a Caucasian adult residing in Nashville, Tennessee, USA. In the unsorted samples, roughly 90 million PBMCs were counted, and genomic DNA was extracted using the QIAamp DNA Blood Mini kit. After blood collection by leukapheresis, PBMCs were isolated using Ficoll-Histopaque density gradient centrifugation and then cryopreserved in the vapor phase of liquid nitrogen. As concerns this clone: Its antigen specificity is not known. No base quality values were provided; no much bigger clone lies one nucleotide off.

Using the deep immunoSEQ assay, multiplex PCR amplified TCR CDR3 regions from genomic DNA. For each cell subset, the extracted genomic DNA was distributed evenly across all wells of several immunoSEQ 96-well plates, and each plate served as one replicate. For unsorted PBMC, roughly 270 ng genomic DNA, equal to roughly 33,000 T cell genomes, was loaded into each replicate PCR. Ten immunoSEQ deep assay plates were used to sequence unsorted PBMC genomic DNA. Purified libraries were quantified with a Qubit 3.0 fluorometer, sized on a Bioanalyzer 2100, and re-quantified with the KAPA Library Quantification kit. Each immunoSEQ 96-well plate was sequenced on its own single-read 150-cycle Illumina NextSeq 550 flow cell. In the paper's pipeline: Because the immunoSEQ output included only junctional sequences and no quality scores, the filtering could not be the same as the filtering used for full-length reads. To assign V/J genes and CDR3, sequences were annotated against IMGT germline references using PyIR, a Python wrapper for IgBLAST v1.9. Reads with weak V/J assignments (E-value above 1e-6), missing CDR3, stop codons, out-of-frame junctions, or ambiguous translated residues were removed. V3J clonotypes were defined as sequences sharing the same inferred V gene, J gene, and CDR3 amino acid sequence. The percentage overlap between two repertoires was calculated by dividing the number of shared unique clonotypes by the size of the smaller repertoire. Repertoire richness was assessed with RTK rarefaction, the Chao1 estimator, and Recon v2.1 estimates of unobserved clonotypes. TCRdb carries this immuneACCESS record with in-frame sequences only. Its versions omit some clonotypes, under half of them owing to an unresolved V gene in the studies checked, with the rest unexplained. V and J calls and clone size are as listed in that table; D and trimming were resolved from the DNA. The sample records about 520,000 clones, more than 65% of which are singletons. About an eighth of the sample rests with the top ten.

V is cut by 3 bases and J by 3 bases, and the space between the germline ends is 2 bases. The CDR3 has 12 amino acids, counting the end cysteine and phenylalanine. Of all the DNA, just the CDR3 is kept, 36 bases in frame from base 1. Taken from the germline V gene, the CDR1 and CDR2 loops are SNHLY and FYNNEI. The chain links TRBV2 with TRBJ2-2; the D gene is not confidently resolved. The material sequenced was PBMCs. This receptor was taken from a woman in her 40s in good health. Some clones in this sample may be carry-over from other donors' samples. The bases read TGTGCCAGCAGTGATGACACCGGGGAGCTGTTTTTT. It translates to CASSDDTGELFF.